This TCR beta chain was sequenced for a study of T-cell memory formation after mild COVID-19. Study context: TCR clusters were mostly confined to one donor each. Overall study findings and caveats: Pre-infection memory contained some responding clones, which suggested that cross-reactive memory had joined.

To note about this clonotype: Its antigen is currently unknown.

TCRdb ran MiXCR on the 5' RACE reads and lists one entry per CDR3 protein. Of about 260,000 distinct CDR3 sequences listed, 8% to 9% are singletons. The TCR comes from a man between 18 and 29 years old who had mild COVID-19 (a few samples of this study predate the infection). Cell type and time point are not known. Sequencing was carried out using PBMCs or a T cell subset sorted from them (not recorded which).

The CDR3 protein is CASSYYGGANTGELFF. The CDR3 DNA follows: TGTGCCAGCAGTTACTATGGGGGGGCAAACACCGGGGAGCTGTTTTTT. The J gene is TRBJ2-2, the V gene TRBV6-2 or TRBV6-3; TRBD2 is a possible D gene (7 bases). CDR1 MNHEY and CDR2 SVGEGT come from the germline V gene. With 1 base removed from V and 2 bases from J, the gap between germline ends came to 11 bases. The CDR3 covers 16 residues.